This TCR beta chain appears in the sequencing data of a study of glioma-infiltrating T cells. The length of the CDR3 is 15 residues. Trimming removed 6 bases from V and 3 bases from J, with 18 bases in between. Germline V gene sequence: CDR1 MNHEY, CDR2 SMNVEV (reference sequence). The iRepertoire nested amplicon-rescue multiplex PCR amplified TCR alpha and beta CDR3s from RNA. TCRdb reprocessed the multiplex PCR reads with MiXCR, giving one entry per CDR3 protein. Altogether over 120,000 distinct CDR3 sequences are present, about 39% being singletons, with the ten largest covering 15% to 25%. The sequencing input was glioma tissue, nonneoplastic brain tissue, or PBMCs (not recorded which). V and J are TRBV27 and TRBJ2-7; D might be TRBD1 or TRBD2, each matching 6 bases. This TCR derives from a human donor with low-grade glioma or glioblastoma, undergoing nonglioma brain surgery, or in good health (not recorded which). In nucleotides, the CDR3 is TGTGCCAGCAGACCCCAGGGGACTGTCGGCTACGAGCAGTACTTC. This codes for CASRPQGTVGYEQYF.